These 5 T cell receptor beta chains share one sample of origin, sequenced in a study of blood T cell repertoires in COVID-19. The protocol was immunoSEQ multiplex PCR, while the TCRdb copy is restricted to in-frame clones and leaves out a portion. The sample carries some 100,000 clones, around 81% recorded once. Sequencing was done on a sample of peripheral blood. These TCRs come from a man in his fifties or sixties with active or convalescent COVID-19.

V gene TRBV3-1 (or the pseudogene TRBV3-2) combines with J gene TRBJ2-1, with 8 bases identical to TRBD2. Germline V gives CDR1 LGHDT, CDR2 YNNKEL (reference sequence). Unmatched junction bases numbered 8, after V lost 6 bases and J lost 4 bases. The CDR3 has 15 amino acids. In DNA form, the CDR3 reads TGTGCCAGCAGGAGGGTGGCGGGAGGTTACAATGAGCAGTTCTTC. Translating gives CASRRVAGGYNEQFF.

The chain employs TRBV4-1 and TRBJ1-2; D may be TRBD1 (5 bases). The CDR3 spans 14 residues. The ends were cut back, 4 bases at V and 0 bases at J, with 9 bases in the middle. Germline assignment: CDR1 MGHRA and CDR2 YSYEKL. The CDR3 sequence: CASSPDITNYGYTF. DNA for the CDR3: TGCGCCAGCAGCCCGGACATAACTAACTATGGCTACACCTTC.

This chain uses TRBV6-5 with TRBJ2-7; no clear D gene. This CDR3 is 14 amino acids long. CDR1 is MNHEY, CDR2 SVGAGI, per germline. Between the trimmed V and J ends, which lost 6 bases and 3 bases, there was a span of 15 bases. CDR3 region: CASSTLQNHYEQYF. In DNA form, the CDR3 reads TGTGCCAGCAGCACGCTACAGAACCACTACGAGCAGTACTTC.

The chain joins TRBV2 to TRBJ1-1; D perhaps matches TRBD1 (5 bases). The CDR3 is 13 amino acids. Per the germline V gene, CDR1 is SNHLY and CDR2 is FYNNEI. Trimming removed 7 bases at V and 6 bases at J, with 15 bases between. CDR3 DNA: TGTGCCAGCATGCGGGGGAGGGATGCTGAAGCTTTCTTT. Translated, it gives CASMRGRDAEAFF. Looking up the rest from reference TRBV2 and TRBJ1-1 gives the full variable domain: EPEVTQTPSHQVTQMGQEVILRCVPISNHLYFYWYRQILGQKVEFLVSFYNNEISEKSEIFDDQFSVERPDGSNFTLKIRSTKLEDSAMYFCASMRGRDAEAFFGQGTRLTVV.

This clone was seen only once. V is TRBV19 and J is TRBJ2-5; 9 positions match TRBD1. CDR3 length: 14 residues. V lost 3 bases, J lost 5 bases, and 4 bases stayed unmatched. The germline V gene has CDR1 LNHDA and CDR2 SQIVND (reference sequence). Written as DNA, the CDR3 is TGTGCCAGTAGTATCGACAGGGGGTCGGAGACCCAGTACTTC. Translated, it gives CASSIDRGSETQYF.